Many counts were recorded for the clone carrying this TCR beta chain. These data belong to a study of T-cell reconstitution after alpha-beta-depleted transplantation in children. The CDR3 totals 13 residues. The ends were cut back, 2 bases at V and 9 bases at J, with 8 bases in the middle. Unique molecular identifiers were used to barcode this TCRbeta library. TCRdb itself ran the PCR reads through MiXCR, one entry per CDR3 protein. The sample lists hundreds of thousands of distinct CDR3 sequences; roughly an eighth were seen once. The receptor comes from a human donor who donated a stem cell graft to a child with combined immunodeficiency. This chain joins TRBV12-3 or TRBV12-4 and TRBJ1-6; D uncertain. This material consisted of PBMCs from the stem cell graft donor, taken from the stem cell graft. CDR3 DNA: TGTGCCAGCAGTTTACCGGGTCCTTCACCCCTCCACTTT. Translation: CASSLPGPSPLHF.